This T cell receptor (beta chain) came from a study of T-cell memory formation after mild COVID-19. Per germline, CDR1 MDHEN and CDR2 SYDVKM. V was clipped by 6 bases and J by 8 bases, with 20 bases between them. The CDR3 sequence is 15 residues long. A single record per CDR3 protein comes from TCRdb applying MiXCR to the 5' RACE reads. The table lists hundreds of thousands of distinct CDR3 sequences, roughly 15% of them singletons, with 20% to 25% in the top ten. The TCR comes from a young man who had mild COVID-19 (a few samples of this study predate the infection). Cell type and time point are not known. The genes are TRBV28 and TRBJ2-4; possibly TRBD1 or TRBD2 for D (5 bases each). Sequenced: PBMCs or a T cell subset sorted from them (not recorded which). The CDR3 coding sequence is TGTGCCAGCAGACCCGGGACGCCTAGCAGGGACATTCAGTACTTC. Translating it yields CASRPGTPSRDIQYF.